The 21 T cell receptor beta chains in this list originate from one sample, sequenced in a study of TET2 disruption in CD19-targeted CAR T cells. Treatment meaning: autologous CTL019 cells: CD19 CAR with 4-1BB and CD3 zeta domains. Generated by immunoSEQ multiplex PCR, the TCRdb table keeps only in-frame clones and is missing some. The sample totals about 710 clones. This material consisted of peripheral blood, taken from a patient treated with CD19 CAR T cells. The source of these receptors is a man in his 70s with chronic lymphocytic leukemia.

Frequency places this clone as medium-sized (0.01 to 0.1%). The read terminates 3 residues before the CDR3 end, so the remaining end is supplied by the germline J gene. The J gene is TRBJ2-1, the V gene TRBV5-1, with D possibly matching TRBD1 (6 bases). CDR1 is SGHRS, CDR2 YFSETQ, per germline. The CDR3 is 16 amino acids. Trimming stripped 0 bases from V and 2 bases from J, with 12 bases between. CDR3 DNA, as far as it was read: TGCGCCAGCAGCTTGGAGGGGACAACAACCTACAATGAG. This gives the protein CASSLEGTTTYNE. The complete CDR3 protein is CASSLEGTTTYNEQFF.

This clone is medium-sized by frequency. Read sequence stops 3 residues before the CDR3 end, and the germline J gene provides the missing end. This chain connects TRBV6-2 or TRBV6-3 to TRBJ2-1; maybe TRBD2 (5 bases). This CDR3 spans 15 amino acids. Germline CDR1 reads MNHEY; CDR2 reads SVGEGT. V was clipped by 5 bases and J by 6 bases, with 17 bases between them. The CDR3 protein is CASSRAGGQSNEQFF. The sequenced CDR3 bases are TGTGCCAGCAGTCGGGCGGGTGGCCAAAGCAATGAG.

Judged by frequency, this clone is medium-sized. The read ends 3 residues shy of where the CDR3 ends; the end is completed using the germline J gene. V gene TRBV5-1 combines with J gene TRBJ2-7; 14 nucleotides match TRBD2. There are 15 residues in the CDR3. Germline values: CDR1 SGHRS, CDR2 YFSETQ. J gave up 6 bases and V 4 bases, and 6 bases lay outside the gene matches. The CDR3 protein is CASSPGTSGGREQYF. CDR3 bases read: TGCGCCAGCAGCCCCGGGACTAGCGGGGGCCGCGAG. The full variable domain, rest sourced from reference TRBV5-1 and TRBJ2-7, is KAGVTQTPRYLIKTRGQQVTLSCSPISGHRSVSWYQQTPGQGLQFLFEYFSETQRNKGNFPGRFSGRQFSNSRSEMNVSTLELGDSALYLCASSPGTSGGREQYFGPGTRLTVT.

To note about this clone: The CDR3 is cut off 3 residues early in the read; its end comes from the germline J gene. This chain joins TRBV25-1 and TRBJ2-5; 8 bases line up with TRBD1. The germline V gene has CDR1 MGHDK and CDR2 SYGVNS. After removal of 0 bases from V and 5 bases from J, the junction contained 5 bases not matched to a gene. This CDR3 has 15 residues. CDR3 bases read: TGTGCCAGCAGTGAATACGCAGGGGGCTCGGAGACC. It is translated as CASSEYAGGSET. The whole CDR3 sequence is CASSEYAGGSETQYF.

Measured by frequency, this clone is large. The CDR3 end falls 3 residues outside the read, so it is completed with the germline J gene. This chain links TRBV20-1 with TRBJ2-3, with TRBD2 matching 7 bases. Germline trimming cut 3 bases from V and 1 base from J; bases unmatched to any gene: 7. Per the germline V gene, CDR1 is DFQATT and CDR2 is SNEGSKA (reference sequence). CDR3 length: 15 amino acids. The sequenced part of the CDR3 DNA is TGCAGTGCTAGCTCGACTAGCTGGGGCACAGATACG. Protein sequence: CSASSTSWGTDT. Given in full, the CDR3 is CSASSTSWGTDTQYF.

Considering frequency, this clone is medium-sized. The observed sequence ends 3 residues before the CDR3 terminus, with the missing tail filled in from the germline J gene. The chain employs TRBV19 and TRBJ2-2; maybe TRBD2 (5 bases). Trimming left V 5 bases short and J 3 bases short, with 13 bases between. Germline-derived CDR1 and CDR2 are LNHDA and SQIVND (reference sequence). This CDR3 region has 15 residues. The CDR3 bases that were read are TGTGCCAGTAGTCTTGGACTCGCTGACACCGGGGAG. Translating it yields CASSLGLADTGE. From start to end, the CDR3 is CASSLGLADTGELFF.

Considering frequency, this clone is large. The read comes to an end 3 residues before the CDR3 does, leaving the germline J gene to fill in the end. The chain links TRBV6-2 or TRBV6-3 to TRBJ1-1; D is perhaps TRBD1 (6 bases). CDR1 and CDR2 (germline): MNHEY, SVGEGT. V was shortened by 0 bases and J by 4 bases, with 12 bases between the two germline ends. The CDR3 spans 15 residues. CDR3 sequence reads: CASSYSQGLGTEAFF. Incomplete CDR3 DNA: TGTGCCAGCAGTTACTCCCAGGGGCTGGGCACTGAA.

This clone registers medium-sized by frequency. The read halts 3 residues ahead of the CDR3 end, with the missing end drawn from the germline J gene. The chain employs TRBV5-4 and TRBJ1-6; D gene uncertain. CDR3 length equals 16 residues. Between the trimmed V and J ends, which lost 1 base and 7 bases, there was a span of 15 bases. CDR1 SGHNT and CDR2 YYREEE come from the germline V gene (reference sequence). The covered CDR3 bases are TGTGCCAGCAGCTTGTTTTCCGCAGGTGGAAATTCACCC. Its translation: CASSLFSAGGNSP. The full CDR3 is CASSLFSAGGNSPLHF.

This clone counts as medium-sized (0.01 to 0.1%) by frequency. The read comes to an end 3 residues before the CDR3 does, leaving the germline J gene to fill in the end. The chain carries TRBV5-5 and TRBJ2-5, with TRBD1 matching 7 bases. CDR3 length: 14 amino acids. The germline gives CDR1 SGHKS, CDR2 YYEKEE (reference sequence). V dropped 4 bases and J dropped 4; count of bases not matched to a gene: 7. Incomplete CDR3 DNA: TGTGCCAGCAGCCCGACAGGGATGGGAGAGACC. Translated: CASSPTGMGET. The complete CDR3 reads CASSPTGMGETQYF. The complete variable domain, with remaining parts taken from reference TRBV5-5 and TRBJ2-5, reads DAGVTQSPTHLIKTRGQQVTLRCSPISGHKSVSWYQQVLGQGPQFIFQYYEKEERGRGNFPDRFSARQFPNYSSELNVNALLLGDSALYLCASSPTGMGETQYFGPGTRLLVL.

This clone is classed as medium-sized (0.01 to 0.1%) by frequency. The CDR3 end is not reached by the read, which stops 3 residues before it; the germline J gene fills it in. The chain couples TRBV5-1 to TRBJ2-3, with 10 bases matching TRBD2. The CDR3 totals 15 residues. V lost 0 bases, J lost 6 bases, and 4 bases stayed unmatched. The germline gives CDR1 SGHRS, CDR2 YFSETQ. CDR3 DNA (partial): TGCGCCAGCAGCTTGGGCAGCGGGGGGGCGGATACG. Protein: CASSLGSGGADT. The whole CDR3 sequence reads CASSLGSGGADTQYF.

Measured by frequency, this clone is medium-sized. From the germline J gene comes the end of the CDR3, since the read stops 3 residues before it. V usage is TRBV20-1 and J usage is TRBJ1-5; a possible D gene is TRBD1 (5 bases). Per the germline V gene, CDR1 is DFQATT and CDR2 is SNEGSKA (reference sequence). The CDR3 length is 14 residues. Trimming cost V 4 bases and J 2 bases, with 12 bases left between them. The CDR3 DNA, read in part, is TGCAGTGCTACAGGGAGGGTGGGCAATCAGCCC. This gives the protein CSATGRVGNQP. The entire CDR3 protein reads CSATGRVGNQPQHF.

According to its frequency, this clone is medium-sized. The CDR3 protein is CSAREGFQETQYF. Partial CDR3 DNA: TGCAGTGCTAGAGAGGGCTTCCAAGAGACC. The rearrangement links TRBV20-1 to TRBJ2-5; D unclear. The read terminates 3 residues ahead of where the CDR3 ends, so the germline J gene completes it. The germline gives CDR1 DFQATT, CDR2 SNEGSKA (reference sequence). Between the trimmed V and J ends, which lost 0 bases and 1 base, there was a span of 6 bases. This CDR3 has 13 residues.

Worth noting for this clone: The read gets to within 3 residues of the CDR3 end, and the germline J gene fills in the rest. The gene calls are TRBV11-1 and TRBJ2-1; 13 bases match TRBD2. CDR1 and CDR2 (germline): SGHAT, FQDESV (reference sequence). V shed 5 bases and J 8 bases; nucleotides not matched to a gene: 6. The CDR3 extends over 15 amino acids. CDR3 amino acids: CASSPTSGGIYEQFF. The CDR3 DNA, read in part, is TGTGCCAGCAGCCCGACTAGCGGGGGGATCTATGAG.

Frequency places this clone as medium-sized. Partial CDR3 DNA: TGCGCCAGCAGCCGGGAGGGATCAGGGGATACG. Protein: CASSREGSGDT. The full CDR3 is CASSREGSGDTQYF. The chain is built from TRBV5-1 and TRBJ2-3; 8 positions match TRBD2. From the germline J gene comes the end of the CDR3, since the read stops 3 residues before it. J lost 6 bases, V lost 4 bases, and 7 bases had no gene match. The germline gives CDR1 SGHRS, CDR2 YFSETQ. The CDR3 has 14 amino acids.

This clone is labeled medium-sized based on frequency. The CDR3 goes on 3 residues after the read ends, and that part is filled in from the germline J gene. V usage is TRBV19 and J usage is TRBJ2-3; the D gene is possibly TRBD2 (6 bases). The length of the CDR3 is 17 residues. The germline gives CDR1 LNHDA, CDR2 SQIVND (reference sequence). Between the trimmed V and J ends, which lost 1 base and 5 bases, there was a span of 19 bases. The CDR3 bases that were read are TGTGCCAGTAGTATAGCCGGCTGGGGGACTGGATTAGATACG. It codes for CASSIAGWGTGLDT. In full, the CDR3 is CASSIAGWGTGLDTQYF.

The CDR3 spells CASSFDRADTQYF. The CDR3 DNA, read in part, is TGTGCCAGCAGCTTCGACAGGGCAGATACG. The rearrangement uses TRBV7-6 and TRBJ2-3; 7 bases fit TRBD1. Coverage ceases 3 residues before the CDR3 finishes, and the germline J gene fills in the end. From germline, CDR1 is SGHVS and CDR2 FNYEAQ. The CDR3 consists of 13 residues. The ends lost 3 bases at V and 4 bases at J; junction bases unmatched: 1.

Judged by frequency, this clone is large. The CDR3 extends 3 residues past the end of the read, so its final part is completed from the germline J gene. The chain links TRBV7-2 to TRBJ1-1; 11 bases match TRBD1. The germline V gene has CDR1 SGHTA and CDR2 FQGNSA. This CDR3 is built from 15 residues. After removal of 4 bases from V and 3 bases from J, the junction contained 4 bases not matched to a gene. The CDR3 loop reads CASSSGTGGYTEAFF. The CDR3 bases that were read are TGTGCCAGCAGCTCCGGGACAGGGGGATACACTGAA.

This clone is labeled medium-sized based on frequency. Coverage ceases 3 residues before the CDR3 finishes, and the germline J gene fills in the end. V is TRBV4-1 and J is TRBJ1-3, with 9 positions matching TRBD1. Germline CDR1 MGHRA, CDR2 YSYEKL. Losses at the gene ends were 4 bases for V and 8 bases for J; bases not matched to a gene: 6. This CDR3 is 14 amino acids long. CDR3 DNA, as far as it was read: TGCGCCAGCAGCCGAGGGACAGGGAGTTACACC. This encodes CASSRGTGSYT. From start to end, the CDR3 is CASSRGTGSYTIYF.

This clone is identified as hyperexpanded (1% or more) from frequency. The CDR3 end lies 3 residues beyond the end of the read and is filled in from the germline J gene. The rearrangement joins TRBV6-2 or TRBV6-3 to TRBJ2-3, with a possible D match to TRBD2 (5 bases). The germline V gene has CDR1 MNHEY and CDR2 SVGEGT. The CDR3 has 15 amino acids. The V end was cut by 1 base, the J end by 1 base, with 9 bases between. CDR3 amino acids: CASSYFNGGTDTQYF. Partial CDR3 DNA: TGTGCCAGCAGTTACTTCAACGGGGGCACAGATACG.

Judged by frequency, this clone is medium-sized. Read coverage stops 3 residues before the CDR3 terminus; the germline J gene supplies the remainder. The V gene is TRBV6-1, the J gene TRBJ1-6; 8 bases agree with TRBD1. CDR1 MNHNS and CDR2 SASEGT come from the germline V gene. The junction had 9 bases not matched to a gene; V was cut back by 4 bases and J by 10 bases. This CDR3 has 15 amino acids. The sequenced part of the CDR3 DNA is TGTGCCAGCAGTGGCAAAAGACAGGGGAACTCACCC. Translation gives CASSGKRQGNSP. The whole CDR3 protein is CASSGKRQGNSPLHF.

In terms of frequency, this clone is hyperexpanded. Read data end 3 residues before the CDR3 end; the end is taken from the germline J gene. The rearrangement links TRBV7-9 to TRBJ2-5, with D perhaps TRBD1 or TRBD2 (5 bases each). Trimming left V 0 bases short and J 5 bases short, with 13 bases between. The CDR3 has 15 residues. Germline loops: CDR1 SEHNR, CDR2 FQNEAQ (reference sequence). CDR3 bases read: TGTGCCAGCAGCTTAGCAGGGGCGCGAGGGGAGACC. It translates to CASSLAGARGET. The entire CDR3 is CASSLAGARGETQYF.